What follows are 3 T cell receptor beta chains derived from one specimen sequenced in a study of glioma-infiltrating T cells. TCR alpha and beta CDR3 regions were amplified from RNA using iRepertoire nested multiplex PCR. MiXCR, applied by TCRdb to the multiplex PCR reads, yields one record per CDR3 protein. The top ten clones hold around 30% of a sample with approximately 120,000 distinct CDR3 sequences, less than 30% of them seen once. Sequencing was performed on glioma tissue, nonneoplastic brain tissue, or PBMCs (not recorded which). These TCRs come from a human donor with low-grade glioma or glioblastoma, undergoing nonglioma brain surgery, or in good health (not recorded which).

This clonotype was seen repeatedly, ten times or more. CDR3 in DNA: TGTGCCAGCAGCTTAATTCCCAATGAGCAGTTCTTC. Residues: CASSLIPNEQFF. The chain is built from TRBV7-6 and TRBJ2-1, with D unresolved. CDR3 length: 12 amino acids. V gave up 2 bases and J gave up 6 bases, with 5 bases separating them. Germline CDR1 is SGHVS and CDR2 is FNYEAQ. The entire variable domain, with the rest obtained from reference TRBV7-6 and TRBJ2-1, is as follows: GAGVSQSPRYKVTKRGQDVALRCDPISGHVSLYWYRQALGQGPEFLTYFNYEAQQDKSGLPNDRFSAERPEGSISTLTIQRTEQRDSAMYRCASSLIPNEQFFGPGTRLTVL.

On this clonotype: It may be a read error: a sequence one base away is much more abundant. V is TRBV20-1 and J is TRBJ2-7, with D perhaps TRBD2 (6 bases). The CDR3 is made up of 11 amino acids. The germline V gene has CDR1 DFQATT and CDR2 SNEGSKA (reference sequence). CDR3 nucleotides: TGCAGTTCTAGTTACGGGGGAGGGCAGTACTTC. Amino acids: CSSSYGGGQYF.

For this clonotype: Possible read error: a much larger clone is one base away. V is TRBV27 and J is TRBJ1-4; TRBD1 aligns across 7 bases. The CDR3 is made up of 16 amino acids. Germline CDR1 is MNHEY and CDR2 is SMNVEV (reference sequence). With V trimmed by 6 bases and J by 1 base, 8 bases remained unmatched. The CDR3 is CASRTTGVLTNEKLFF. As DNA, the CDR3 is TGTGCCAGCAGGACTACAGGGGTCCTAACTAATGAAAAACTGTTTTTT.